This note documents a single T cell receptor (beta chain) sequence. These data come from a study of molecular identifiers for immune sequencing clone quantification. The CDR3 is 14 amino acids. Germline lookup yields CDR1 KGHDR and CDR2 SFDVKD. V lost 3 bases, J lost 6 bases, and 4 bases stayed unmatched. As previously described, bulk TCR libraries were made using listed TCR primers. Using its own MiXCR run on the PCR reads, TCRdb lists one record per CDR3 protein. The sample yields roughly 320,000 distinct CDR3 sequences, roughly 24% seen once. The clonotype was recovered from a human donor in good health. Some libraries in this study had Jurkat cell RNA spiked in. The V gene is TRBV24-1, the J gene TRBJ2-3; TRBD2 matches at 8 bases. The sequenced sample was naive CD8+ T cells from blood, with Jurkat cell RNA spiked in. Subset: FACS-sorted CD8+CD4-CCR7+CD45RA+ naive T cells. CDR3 region: CATSDPGLDDTQYF. The CDR3 DNA follows: TGTGCCACCAGTGATCCGGGACTAGATGATACGCAGTATTTT.